One sample yielded the 31 T cell receptor beta chains listed below, sequenced in a study of shared clonotypes between healthy human individuals. Sequencing used immunoSEQ multiplex PCR; TCRdb keeps in-frame clones, though not all of them. The data contain about 500,000 clones, about 74% of them singletons. The specimen was PBMCs. Source of these receptors: a woman in her thirties or forties in good health. Some clones in this sample may be carry-over from other donors' samples.

The chain combines TRBV11-2 with TRBJ2-1; TRBD2 agrees at 10 bases. The CDR3 extends over 17 amino acids. The V gene's germline CDR1 is SGHAT and CDR2 FQNNGV. Trimming cost V 1 base and J 8 bases; bases outside gene matches: 11. In nucleotides, the CDR3 is TGTGCCAGCAGCTTAGGGTGGGGAGCGGGAGGGCCCTATGAGCAGTTCTTC. Translated, it gives CASSLGWGAGGPYEQFF.

The chain has TRBV28 and TRBJ2-1; 8 nucleotides agree with TRBD2. The CDR3 is 15 amino acids. Germline CDR1 reads MDHEN; CDR2 reads SYDVKM. V was pared by 3 bases and J by 8 bases, with 9 bases of the junction left unmatched. In nucleotides, the CDR3 is TGTGCCAGCAGTTTTCTAAGCGGGAGTGGGGATGAGCAGTTCTTC. This gives the protein CASSFLSGSGDEQFF.

The chain joins TRBV2 to TRBJ2-3; 11 nucleotides agree with TRBD2. The germline gives CDR1 SNHLY, CDR2 FYNNEI. V was pared by 2 bases and J by 6 bases, with 10 bases of the junction left unmatched. This CDR3 is built from 17 residues. CDR3 coding DNA: TGTGCCAGCAGTGAATGGGGACTAGCGGTAGGTGCGGATACGCAGTATTTT. Amino acids: CASSEWGLAVGADTQYF. The full variable domain, in which reference TRBV2 and TRBJ2-3 provide the parts outside the CDR3, is EPEVTQTPSHQVTQMGQEVILRCVPISNHLYFYWYRQILGQKVEFLVSFYNNEISEKSEIFDDQFSVERPDGSNFTLKIRSTKLEDSAMYFCASSEWGLAVGADTQYFGPGTRLTVL.

With respect to this clone: A far larger clone lies a single base away; this is likely a read error. The chain recombines TRBV29-1 with TRBJ1-1; weak D call: TRBD1 (6 bases). The CDR3 contains 14 residues. Germline-derived CDR1 and CDR2 are SQVTM and ANQGSEA. In DNA form, the CDR3 reads TGCAGCGTCCTCGGGTGGGGGCCGGACACTGAAACTTTCTTT. Its protein is CSVLGWGPDTETFF.

The chain uses TRBV15 and TRBJ1-5; possible D gene TRBD1, 5 bases. The V gene lost 0 bases and the J gene lost 5 bases, with 11 bases spanning the gap. The CDR3 loop spans 15 amino acids. Germline V gives CDR1 LNHNV, CDR2 YYDKDF (reference sequence). CDR3 coding DNA: TGTGCCACCAGCAGAGATGGGGCAGGCGATCAGCCCCAGCATTTT. Amino acids: CATSRDGAGDQPQHF.

V gene TRBV27 combines with J gene TRBJ2-5; 8 bases are a match to TRBD2. Trimming removed 3 bases from V and 11 bases from J; junction bases left unmatched: 8. Germline V gene lookup returns CDR1 MNHEY and CDR2 SMNVEV (reference sequence). The CDR3 totals 13 residues. CDR3 amino acids: CASSFAGEREQYF. In nucleotides, the CDR3 is TGTGCCAGCAGTTTCGCGGGCGAGCGGGAGCAGTACTTC.

The table lists this clone with a few counts. The CDR3 protein is CASSSSPVPGPGYEQYF. The DNA for the CDR3 is TGTGCCAGCAGTTCATCCCCAGTACCGGGGCCCGGCTACGAGCAGTACTTC. The gene calls are TRBV27 and TRBJ2-5; TRBD1 or TRBD2 may be the D gene (5 bases each). The end of the DNA aligns better with TRBJ2-7, so the J call may be wrong. Per the germline V gene, CDR1 is MNHEY and CDR2 is SMNVEV (reference sequence). The CDR3 totals 17 residues.

The chain carries TRBV5-5 and TRBJ1-2; a possible D gene is TRBD1 (5 bases). V lost 3 bases and J 6 bases, leaving 15 bases between the germline ends. CDR1 is SGHKS, CDR2 YYEKEE, per germline (reference sequence). CDR3 length equals 14 residues. The chain's CDR3 is CASSWGTRAHGYTF. CDR3 nucleotides: TGTGCCAGCAGCTGGGGGACCCGAGCCCATGGCTACACCTTC.

This clone is a singleton in its sample. The rearrangement uses TRBV7-8 and TRBJ1-1; TRBD1 might be the D (6 bases). Germline values: CDR1 SGHVS, CDR2 FQNEAQ. The CDR3 loop spans 14 amino acids. V shed 4 bases and J shed 1 base, with 10 bases lying between them. The CDR3 DNA reads TGTGCCAGCAGCTACCAACAGGGGAACACTGAAGCTTTCTTT. Translating it yields CASSYQQGNTEAFF.

This clone was detected a few times. This CDR3 reads CAHNLSQGAGKNIQYF. The CDR3 DNA is TGTGCTCACAATTTATCCCAGGGGGCTGGCAAAAACATTCAGTACTTC. The chain carries TRBV28 and TRBJ2-4, with 8 bases aligning to TRBD1. CDR1 and CDR2 (germline): MDHEN, SYDVKM. The CDR3 is 16 amino acids.

Remarks on this clone: A much larger clone lies one base from this, so it may be a read error. The chain is built from TRBV6-5 and TRBJ1-1, with 7 bases identical to TRBD1. The length of the CDR3 is 14 residues. In germline, CDR1 is MNHEY, CDR2 SVGAGI. The ends lost 7 bases at V and 5 bases at J; junction bases unmatched: 10. CDR3 nucleotides: TGTGCCAGCACCTTATCCTCAGGGGGGACTGAAGCTTTCTTT. Translation gives CASTLSSGGTEAFF.

The rearrangement links TRBV5-1 to TRBJ2-3; tentatively, D is TRBD1 or TRBD2 (5 bases each). The V end lost 4 bases, the J end lost 3 bases, and 15 bases lay between the germline ends. There are 15 residues in the CDR3. The germline V gene encodes CDR1 SGHRS and CDR2 YFSETQ. CDR3 DNA: TGCGCCAGCAGCCGTGGGGTGGGGGTGACAGATACGCAGTATTTT. Translation: CASSRGVGVTDTQYF.

V is TRBV9 and J is TRBJ2-7; D may correspond to TRBD1 or TRBD2 (6 bases each). The CDR3 length is 15 residues. The V end was cut by 0 bases, the J end by 0 bases, with 10 bases between. CDR1 SGDLS and CDR2 YYNGEE come from the germline V gene. This CDR3 is CASSVGGGTSYEQYF. CDR3 nucleotide sequence: TGTGCCAGCAGCGTAGGAGGGGGGACCTCCTACGAGCAGTACTTC.

In the case of this clone: A far larger clone is just one base off, so this is likely a read error. Other DNA sequences in this sample translate to the same CDR3. J is TRBJ2-7 and V is TRBV7-9; the D gene is possibly TRBD1 (6 bases). This CDR3 comprises 16 residues. V dropped 4 bases and J dropped 2 bases, with 18 bases sitting between them. Looked up from germline, CDR1 is SEHNR and CDR2 is FQNEAQ (reference sequence). The CDR3 DNA sequence: TGTGCCAGCAGCTCCCTTCAGGGGCCCTTTGCCTACGAGCAGTACTTC. This gives the protein CASSSLQGPFAYEQYF.

V usage is TRBV30 and J usage is TRBJ2-5, with unresolved D. With the DNA end fitting TRBJ2-7 better, the J assignment may be wrong. Germline loops: CDR1 GTSNPN, CDR2 SVGIG (reference sequence). The CDR3 spans 12 residues. The CDR3 reads CAWSQSSYEQYF. CDR3 in DNA: TGTGCCTGGAGCCAATCCTCCTACGAGCAGTACTTC.

Points on this clone: Possible read error: a much larger clone is one base away. Written as DNA, the CDR3 is TGTGCCAGCTCACCAACGACGGATTATGGCAATCAGCCCCAGCATTTT. The encoded protein is CASSPTTDYGNQPQHF. The chain joins TRBV18 to TRBJ1-5; D is undetermined. With 2 bases removed from V and 2 bases from J, the gap between germline ends came to 13 bases. CDR1 and CDR2 from the germline V gene are KGHSH and LQKENI. This CDR3 contains 16 residues.

The chain combines TRBV18 with TRBJ2-4; the D gene is possibly TRBD2 (6 bases). The ends were cut back, 6 bases at V and 8 bases at J, with 26 bases in the middle. Germline CDR1 is KGHSH and CDR2 is LQKENI. The CDR3 extends over 17 amino acids. This CDR3 is CASSRGRVSGVQDIQYF. CDR3 bases: TGTGCCAGCTCTCGAGGCCGTGTTTCGGGAGTTCAAGACATTCAGTACTTC.

J is TRBJ2-7 and V is TRBV6-4; TRBD2 matches at 11 bases. From germline, CDR1 is MRHNA and CDR2 SNTAGT. Trimming cost V 4 bases and J 6 bases; bases outside gene matches: 11. This CDR3 spans 16 amino acids. The CDR3 nucleotides are TGTGCCAGCAGTGTCCACTTAGCGGGAGGGCCTCTCGAGCAGTACTTC. This translates into CASSVHLAGGPLEQYF.

This clone appeared a single time. V usage is TRBV7-6 and J usage is TRBJ2-2; D is perhaps TRBD1 (5 bases). Per germline, CDR1 SGHVS and CDR2 FNYEAQ. CDR3 length: 16 residues. Trimming stripped 0 bases from V and 2 bases from J, with 10 bases between. Written as DNA, the CDR3 is TGTGCCAGCAGCTTAGCAGGGGCCGGTAACACCGGGGAGCTGTTTTTT. Its translation: CASSLAGAGNTGELFF.

Of note for this clone: The sample has other DNA sequences that encode this CDR3 too. The chain links TRBV2 to TRBJ1-1; TRBD1 matches at 8 bases. Germline V CDR1 and CDR2: SNHLY, FYNNEI. This CDR3 contains 12 residues. V was pared by 6 bases and J by 4 bases, with 1 base of the junction left unmatched. Here the CDR3 DNA reads TGTGCCAGCAGCACAGGGGGCACTGAAGCTTTCTTT. It specifies CASSTGGTEAFF.

This chain connects TRBV27 to TRBJ1-4, with 9 bases fitting TRBD1. V gave up 4 bases and J gave up 7 bases; unmatched junction bases: 10. CDR1 and CDR2 from the germline V gene are MNHEY and SMNVEV (reference sequence). There are 16 residues in the CDR3. CDR3 sequence (DNA): TGTGCCAGCAGTTCCACCATCGGACAGGGGAGTGAAAAACTGTTTTTT. This gives the protein CASSSTIGQGSEKLFF.

V and J are TRBV5-1 and TRBJ2-5; 9 nucleotides align to TRBD2. Germline V gene lookup returns CDR1 SGHRS and CDR2 YFSETQ. With 0 bases clipped from V and 4 bases from J, the junction kept 1 base outside the gene matches. The CDR3 has 14 amino acids. The CDR3 nucleotides are TGCGCCAGCAGCTTGGGACTAGCGGCAGAGACCCAGTACTTC. Protein sequence: CASSLGLAAETQYF.

This clone was recorded a few times. This likely reflects a read error, since a far larger clone is one base away. In DNA, the CDR3 is TGCGGCGTTGAAAGGGGGACAGGGGGTTCGGATACGCAGTATTTT. This codes for CGVERGTGGSDTQYF. The chain links TRBV29-1 to TRBJ2-3; 11 bases align to TRBD1. The germline V gene encodes CDR1 SQVTM and CDR2 ANQGSEA. The length of the CDR3 is 15 residues.

This chain links TRBV11-1 with TRBJ2-1, with no clear D. V was trimmed by 6 bases and J by 4 bases, leaving 7 bases between them. Germline V CDR1 and CDR2: SGHAT, FQDESV (reference sequence). CDR3 length: 12 amino acids. CDR3 bases: TGTGCCAGCAGTCACGGATACAATGAGCAGTTCTTC. It translates to CASSHGYNEQFF.

The genes are TRBV7-3 and TRBJ2-1; the match to TRBD2 covers 9 bases. The CDR3 runs to 14 residues. J gave up 7 bases and V 5 bases, and 6 bases lay outside the gene matches. CDR1 and CDR2 (germline): SGHTA, FQGTGA. In DNA, the CDR3 is TGTGCCAGCAGCACAGCGGGAGGAAGGAATGAGCAGTTCTTC. Its translation is CASSTAGGRNEQFF.

This CDR3 reads CASSSGTAALEQYF. In DNA, the CDR3 is TGCGCCAGCAGCTCCGGGACAGCGGCCCTCGAGCAGTACTTC. The rearrangement links TRBV5-1 to TRBJ2-7; 7 bases are a match to TRBD1. The CDR3 covers 14 residues. The ends lost 3 bases at V and 6 bases at J; junction bases unmatched: 9. Germline values: CDR1 SGHRS, CDR2 YFSETQ.

The chain combines TRBV4-1 with TRBJ2-1; D uncertain. The V gene's germline CDR1 is MGHRA and CDR2 YSYEKL. The CDR3 sequence is 12 residues long. V shed 0 bases and J shed 10 bases, with 7 bases lying between them. In DNA, the CDR3 is TGCGCCAGCAGCCAAGAGGGATTAGAGCAGTTCTTC. It yields the protein CASSQEGLEQFF.

In this sample, this clone turned up once. The chain links TRBV7-2 to TRBJ2-1; 7 nucleotides match TRBD1. Germline CDR1 SGHTA, CDR2 FQGNSA. The CDR3 is 14 residues long. The V segment lost 6 bases and the J segment 9 bases; nucleotides outside the gene matches: 11. The CDR3 region is CASRGDRDFFEQFF. The CDR3 nucleotides read TGTGCCAGCAGAGGGGACAGAGATTTCTTTGAGCAGTTCTTC.

This clone was detected once. This chain links TRBV10-2 with TRBJ2-7; TRBD1 matches 8 bases. The CDR3 spans 16 residues. Per germline, CDR1 WSHSY and CDR2 SAAADI. The junction had 13 bases not matched to a gene; V was cut back by 6 bases and J by 3 bases. The chain's CDR3 is CASSDGTGRGRYEQYF. The CDR3 coding sequence is TGCGCCAGCAGCGACGGGACAGGCCGGGGTCGCTACGAGCAGTACTTC.

This clone occurred a few times. This chain joins TRBV7-2 and TRBJ1-3; D gene uncertain. The CDR3 length is 13 residues. V lost 0 bases and J 4 bases, leaving 4 bases between the germline ends. Germline-derived CDR1 and CDR2 are SGHTA and FQGNSA. The CDR3 loop is CASSLAHGNTIYF. The CDR3 nucleotides read TGTGCCAGCAGCTTAGCGCACGGAAACACCATATATTTT.

The CDR3 is CASSLPLGTGSFFF. In DNA form, the CDR3 reads TGTGCCAGCAGTCTACCTTTAGGGACAGGGAGTTTTTTCTTT. This chain links TRBV28 with TRBJ1-1, with TRBD1 identical over 9 bases. The CDR3 loop spans 14 amino acids. Germline CDR1 MDHEN, CDR2 SYDVKM. Losses at the gene ends were 5 bases for V and 13 bases for J; bases not matched to a gene: 14. The full variable domain, rest sourced from reference TRBV28 and TRBJ1-1, is DVKVTQSSRYLVKRTGEKVFLECVQDMDHENMFWYRQDPGLGLRLIYFSYDVKMKEKGDIPEGYSVSREKKERFSLILESASTNQTSMYLCASSLPLGTGSFFFGQGTRLTVV.